These 5 T cell receptor beta chains came from one sample sequenced in a study of CD4 and CD8 cells across lung adenocarcinoma regions. TCRdb itself ran the PCR reads through MiXCR, one entry per CDR3 protein. The table lists approximately 25,000 distinct CDR3 sequences, 50% to 55% of them singletons. The specimen sequenced was CD8+ T cells from the center of a lung tumor. These receptor sequences come from a male donor with lung adenocarcinoma. The CD4 and CD8 labels of this study may be unreliable.

This clonotype was seen a few times. A read error may account for a junction end that differs from germline. The V call is TRBV6-1, the J call TRBJ2-4; D assignment may be TRBD1 or TRBD2 (6 bases each). Per the germline V gene, CDR1 is MNHNS and CDR2 is SASEGT. This CDR3 spans 16 amino acids. The CDR3 spells CASSDAGLGAKNMQYF. Written as DNA, the CDR3 is TGTGCCAGCAGTGACGCGGGGCTGGGGGCCAAAAACATGCAGTACTTC.

This clonotype is medium-sized within its sample. This chain links TRBV6-1 with TRBJ2-5, with TRBD2 matching over 10 bases. The J segment lost 4 bases and the V segment lost 2 bases, leaving 1 base of the junction unmatched. CDR3 size: 14 residues. Germline-derived CDR1 and CDR2 are MNHNS and SASEGT. In DNA form, the CDR3 reads TGTGCCAGCAGTGAACTAGCGGGAGTAGAGACCCAGTACTTC. It is translated as CASSELAGVETQYF.

This clonotype was counted ten times or more. The genes are TRBV3-1 and TRBJ2-5; 9 positions match TRBD2. Germline CDR1 and CDR2: LGHDT and YNNKEL (reference sequence). V lost 5 bases and J lost 4; bases outside the gene matches: 14. This CDR3 region has 17 residues. The CDR3 loop is CASSKYSSGKSPETQYF. The CDR3 nucleotides read TGTGCCAGCAGCAAGTATTCTAGCGGGAAGTCTCCAGAGACCCAGTACTTC.

This clonotype has a handful of counts. The chain combines TRBV6-1 with TRBJ2-2; 7 bases match TRBD1. V was pared by 7 bases and J by 4 bases, with 6 bases of the junction left unmatched. The CDR3 loop spans 14 amino acids. Germline CDR1 and CDR2: MNHNS and SASEGT. The CDR3 DNA is TGTGCCAGCATCTTCAGGGGGTCCACCGGGGAGCTGTTTTTT. Translation: CASIFRGSTGELFF.

This clonotype was seen only a few times. This sequence joins TRBV15 and TRBJ1-4, with D maybe TRBD1 (5 bases). Trimming left V 7 bases short and J 4 bases short, with 10 bases between. The CDR3 is made up of 13 amino acids. CDR1 and CDR2 (germline): LNHNV, YYDKDF (reference sequence). CDR3 sequence reads: CATMRGLNEKLFF. The DNA for the CDR3 is TGTGCCACCATGAGGGGCCTTAATGAAAAACTGTTTTTT.